These T cell receptor beta chains were read from a single sample in a study of OX40 agonist ivuxolimab in advanced cancers. Here immunoSEQ multiplex PCR was the method, and the copy in TCRdb shows in-frame clones only, minus some. The sample lists over 50,000 clones; 75% to 90% were seen once. The specimen was CD4+ or CD8+ T cells sorted from blood, collected in a trial of the OX40 agonist ivuxolimab. These receptors were taken from an adult with an advanced solid tumor such as melanoma, head and neck, liver or kidney cancer. Both conserved end residues are part of each CDR3. The order of the fields is clone size, D gene, J gene, CDR3 length, V gene, CDR3 DNA, CDR3 protein. The D gene is left open where the match is weak. Rows may omit the clone size; those that give it use once, few, many or a size class.

>NA|NA|TRBJ2-7|13|TRBV5-8
TGTGCCAGCAGCCCGGACAGAACCTACGAGCAGTACTTC
CASSPDRTYEQYF
>NA|TRBD2|TRBJ2-2|15|TRBV7-3
TGTGCCAGCAGCCCCGGACTAGCTAGCACCGGGGAGCTGTTTTTT
CASSPGLASTGELFF
>NA|TRBD2|TRBJ2-7|18|TRBV7-8
TGTGCCAGCAGCCCCATAGTACAGTGGCGCAGGGAGGGAGACGAGCAGTACTTC
CASSPIVQWRREGDEQYF
>few|NA|TRBJ1-1|14|TRBV7-2
TGTGCCAGCAGCCACGCGACAGAAAACACTGAAGCTTTCTTT
CASSHATENTEAFF
>NA|NA|TRBJ2-3|16|TRBV2
TGTGCCAGCAGTGAATATCCGGGGTCTGGCACAGATACGCAGTATTTT
CASSEYPGSGTDTQYF
>few|TRBD1|TRBJ2-5|18|TRBV18
TGTGCCAGCTCACGTCCACTTATGTCGGGACAGCTACAAGAGACCCAGTACTTC
CASSRPLMSGQLQETQYF
>once|TRBD1|TRBJ2-7|15|TRBV5-6
TGTGCCAGCAGCTTGTGGGCAGGGGGAGAGTACGAGCAGTACTTC
CASSLWAGGEYEQYF
>NA|NA|TRBJ2-7|13|TRBV7-2
TGTGCCAGCAGCTTAGATCCCCCTTACGAGCAGTACTTC
CASSLDPPYEQYF
>NA|TRBD1|TRBJ1-2|14|TRBV9
TGTGCCAGCAGCCCAGGGGGAGGGAACTATGGCTACACCTTC
CASSPGGGNYGYTF
>NA|NA|TRBJ1-2|15|TRBV21-1
TGTGCCAGCGTAAAGAGGCAGGGACTTAACTATGGCTACACCTTC
CASVKRQGLNYGYTF
>NA|NA|TRBJ2-7|13|TRBV27
TGTGCCAGCAGTTTCGGGGCAACCTACGAGCAGTACTTC
CASSFGATYEQYF
>NA|TRBD1|TRBJ2-5|16|TRBV4-2
TGTGCCAGCAGCCAAACTGCCGGGGCAGGGGGAGAGACCCAGTACTTC
CASSQTAGAGGETQYF
>NA|TRBD1|TRBJ2-1|20|TRBV7-3
TGTGCCAGCAGCTTAGCCGGACAGGGTCTAGAGCTATCCCAGGGGAATGAGCAGTTCTTC
CASSLAGQGLELSQGNEQFF
>NA|TRBD1|TRBJ1-2|12|TRBV9
TGTGCCAGCAGCTTCCAGGGGGGTGGCTACACCTTC
CASSFQGGGYTF
>NA|TRBD2|TRBJ2-1|17|TRBV19
TGTGCCAGTAGTACCAGACTAGCGGGGGGACCTTACAATGAGCAGTTCTTC
CASSTRLAGGPYNEQFF
>NA|TRBD1|TRBJ2-7|15|TRBV5-5
TGTGCCAGCAGCTGGGGACAGGTTATGTCCTACGAGCAGTACTTC
CASSWGQVMSYEQYF
>NA|NA|TRBJ2-7|14|TRBV6-5
TGTGCCAGCAGTTCCCGACAGGATCAGAACGAGCAGTACTTC
CASSSRQDQNEQYF
>NA|NA|TRBJ2-7|17|TRBV5-6
TGTGCCAGCAGCTTGGCAAGTGATTGGGGTCTCTCCTACGAGCAGTACTTC
CASSLASDWGLSYEQYF
>NA|NA|TRBJ1-1|13|TRBV18
TGTGCCAGCTCACTAGACGACGGCACTGAAGCTTTCTTT
CASSLDDGTEAFF
>NA|NA|TRBJ2-7|11|TRBV20-1
TGCAGTGCTAGACTCGCCTACGAGCAGTACTTC
CSARLAYEQYF
>NA|TRBD1|TRBJ2-7|15|TRBV15
TGTGCCACCAGCAGAGACCGGGACAGGGGCGACGAGCAGTACTTC
CATSRDRDRGDEQYF
>once|NA|TRBJ1-1|15|TRBV27
TGTGCCAGCAGGCCCACTGCAGGGATCGACACTGAAGCTTTCTTT
CASRPTAGIDTEAFF
>NA|NA|TRBJ2-2|16|TRBV5-6
TGTGCCAGCAGCTTGGACGGGAAGGAGTCTTCCGGGGAGCTGTTTTTT
CASSLDGKESSGELFF
>few|NA|TRBJ2-7|16|TRBV6-5
TGTGCCAGCAGTTACGGGTCGGGGCAGGCCCTCTACGAGCAGTACTTC
CASSYGSGQALYEQYF
>NA|TRBD2|TRBJ2-1|16|TRBV5-6
TGTGCCAGCAGCTTGCTAGCGGGCGTCTCCTACAATGAGCAGTTCTTC
CASSLLAGVSYNEQFF
>NA|NA|TRBJ1-4|17|TRBV7-8
TGTGCCAGCAGCCTCGGGTGGGGGATCTCAACTAATGAAAAACTGTTTTTT
CASSLGWGISTNEKLFF
>NA|TRBD1|TRBJ2-1|14|TRBV28
TGTGCCAGCAGTCTTCAAAACAGGGGATATGAGCAGTTCTTC
CASSLQNRGYEQFF
>NA|TRBD1|TRBJ1-3|15|TRBV7-9
TGTGCCAGCAGCCTAGGGACAGTAGGTGGAAACACCATATATTTT
CASSLGTVGGNTIYF
>NA|NA|TRBJ2-7|12|TRBV10-2
TGCGCCAGTTACCAAAGCGGCTACGAGCAGTACTTC
CASYQSGYEQYF
>NA|NA|TRBJ2-3|15|TRBV9
TGTGCCAGCAGCGTATGGGACTTAAGCACAGATACGCAGTATTTT
CASSVWDLSTDTQYF
>NA|TRBD2|TRBJ2-1|17|TRBV18
TGTGCCAGCTCAGGAGGACTAGCGGGAGGGTTTTATGGTGAGCAGTTCTTC
CASSGGLAGGFYGEQFF
>NA|TRBD2|TRBJ2-1|19|TRBV9
TGTGCCAGCAGCGTCCCACAGGGACTAGCGGGAGGGCCCTACAATGAGCAGTTCTTC
CASSVPQGLAGGPYNEQFF
>NA|NA|TRBJ1-1|12|TRBV29-1
TGCAGCGACTTGAGTTCTGTCACTGAAGCTTTCTTT
CSDLSSVTEAFF
>NA|NA|TRBJ1-3|13|TRBV19
TGTGCCAGTTATCCCGGTGCTGGAAACACCATATATTTT
CASYPGAGNTIYF
>NA|NA|TRBJ1-6|15|TRBV9
TGTGCCAGCAGCGCCTCAGCCATCCCCAATTCACCCCTCCACTTT
CASSASAIPNSPLHF
>once|TRBD2|TRBJ2-3|17|TRBV27
TGTGCCAGCAGTTTATGGACTAGCGGGAGGGCTCCAGATACGCAGTATTTT
CASSLWTSGRAPDTQYF
>NA|TRBD1|TRBJ2-3|17|TRBV10-1
TGCGCCAGCAGTCCATCGGGGACAGGGGTGGAAACAGATACGCAGTATTTT
CASSPSGTGVETDTQYF
>NA|TRBD1|TRBJ1-3|13|TRBV7-9
TGTGCCAGCAGCATAGGGACAGCGGACACCATATATTTT
CASSIGTADTIYF
>NA|NA|TRBJ2-5|14|TRBV6-5
TGTGCCAGCAGTTCTGCGGGACGGCAAGAGACCCAGTACTTC
CASSSAGRQETQYF
>NA|NA|TRBJ2-1|15|TRBV19
TGTGCCTCAAACATTGGGGTGAGCTCCTACAATGAGCAGTTCTTC
CASNIGVSSYNEQFF
>NA|NA|TRBJ1-5|14|TRBV28
TGTGCCAGCAGTTCCACAGGGCGCGATCAGCCCCAGCATTTT
CASSSTGRDQPQHF
>NA|NA|TRBJ1-3|14|TRBV28
TGTGCCAGCAGTTTATCCCAATCTGGAAACACCATATATTTT
CASSLSQSGNTIYF